The 8 T cell receptor beta chains reported below all come from one sample, sequenced in a study of blood T cell repertoires in COVID-19 (dated by TCRdb to 2018 to 2020). Receptor libraries were prepared by the immunoSEQ multiplex PCR assay. TCRdb obtained this table from immuneACCESS and retained in-frame rearrangements with V and J assigned. These tables miss some clones; where compared with another copy, unresolved V genes account for less than half of the shortfall, and the remainder is unexplained. This sample lists around 120,000 clones; 90% were detected once. Of the sample, about 3.5% is held by the ten largest clones. Sequencing was done on a sample of peripheral blood. The source of these receptors is a middle-aged man with active COVID-19.

The chain joins TRBV19 to TRBJ2-1, with 8 bases that match TRBD2. V was clipped by 2 bases and J by 9 bases; unmatched bases: 3. The CDR3 is 13 amino acids. Germline loops: CDR1 LNHDA, CDR2 SQIVND (reference sequence). CDR3 amino acids: CASSISRGGEQFF. In DNA, the CDR3 is TGTGCCAGTAGTATAAGTCGGGGGGGTGAGCAGTTCTTC. The complete variable domain, with remaining parts taken from reference TRBV19 and TRBJ2-1, reads DGGITQSPKYLFRKEGQNVTLSCEQNLNHDAMYWYRQDPGQGLRLIYYSQIVNDFQKGDIAEGYSVSREKKESFPLTVTSAQKNPTAFYLCASSISRGGEQFFGPGTRLTVL.

J is TRBJ2-2 and V is TRBV4-1; 8 positions match TRBD2. CDR1 and CDR2 (germline): MGHRA, YSYEKL. Trimming removed 3 bases from V and 6 bases from J; junction bases left unmatched: 6. The CDR3 totals 15 residues. This CDR3 is CASSQAGGVAGELFF. CDR3 nucleotide sequence: TGCGCCAGCAGCCAGGCGGGGGGTGTCGCCGGGGAGCTGTTTTTT.

This sequence joins TRBV11-2 and TRBJ2-1; D remains ambiguous. CDR3 length equals 16 residues. Trimming cost V 0 bases and J 0 bases, with 9 bases left between them. From germline, CDR1 is SGHAT and CDR2 FQNNGV. CDR3 DNA sequence: TGTGCCAGCAGCTTAGAACCCGCGAGCTCCTACAATGAGCAGTTCTTC. Residues: CASSLEPASSYNEQFF.

The V call is TRBV27, the J call TRBJ2-1; D is unclear. With 0 bases removed from V and 12 bases from J, the gap between germline ends came to 9 bases. This CDR3 spans 12 amino acids. Germline-derived CDR1 and CDR2 are MNHEY and SMNVEV (reference sequence). CDR3 amino acids: CASSLSPRVQFF. In DNA, the CDR3 is TGTGCCAGCAGTTTATCCCCACGGGTGCAGTTCTTC.

Concerning this clone: Within the sample, other DNA sequences also encode this same CDR3. The chain uses TRBV12-3 or TRBV12-4 and TRBJ1-1; unclear D gene. The V and J ends lost 3 bases and 1 base respectively, with 6 bases between them. The CDR3 is 13 amino acids. CDR3 residues: CASSFSGNTEAFF. The CDR3 coding sequence is TGTGCCAGCAGTTTTAGTGGGAACACTGAAGCTTTCTTT.

V and J are TRBV18 and TRBJ1-4; 7 bases map to TRBD1. The CDR3 has 13 amino acids. V lost 2 bases, J lost 6 bases, and 0 bases stayed unmatched. Germline CDR1 and CDR2: KGHSH and LQKENI. CDR3 amino acids: CASSPGQDEKLFF. DNA of the CDR3: TGTGCCAGCTCACCAGGACAGGATGAAAAACTGTTTTTT.

The gene calls are TRBV7-9 and TRBJ2-1, with 10 bases that match TRBD2. CDR3 length: 14 residues. The germline V gene encodes CDR1 SEHNR and CDR2 FQNEAQ (reference sequence). V lost 3 bases and J lost 7; bases outside the gene matches: 3. CDR3 DNA: TGTGCCAGCAGCTTCACTAGCGGGACAAATGAGCAGTTCTTC. Encoded protein: CASSFTSGTNEQFF.

The chain links TRBV15 to TRBJ1-4, with 11 bases matching TRBD1. The germline V gene encodes CDR1 LNHNV and CDR2 YYDKDF (reference sequence). The CDR3 length is 14 residues. Trimming at V came to 5 bases and at J to 7 bases, leaving 3 bases not matched to a gene. CDR3 region: CATSLGQGVEKLFF. DNA of the CDR3: TGTGCCACCAGCCTGGGACAGGGGGTTGAAAAACTGTTTTTT.